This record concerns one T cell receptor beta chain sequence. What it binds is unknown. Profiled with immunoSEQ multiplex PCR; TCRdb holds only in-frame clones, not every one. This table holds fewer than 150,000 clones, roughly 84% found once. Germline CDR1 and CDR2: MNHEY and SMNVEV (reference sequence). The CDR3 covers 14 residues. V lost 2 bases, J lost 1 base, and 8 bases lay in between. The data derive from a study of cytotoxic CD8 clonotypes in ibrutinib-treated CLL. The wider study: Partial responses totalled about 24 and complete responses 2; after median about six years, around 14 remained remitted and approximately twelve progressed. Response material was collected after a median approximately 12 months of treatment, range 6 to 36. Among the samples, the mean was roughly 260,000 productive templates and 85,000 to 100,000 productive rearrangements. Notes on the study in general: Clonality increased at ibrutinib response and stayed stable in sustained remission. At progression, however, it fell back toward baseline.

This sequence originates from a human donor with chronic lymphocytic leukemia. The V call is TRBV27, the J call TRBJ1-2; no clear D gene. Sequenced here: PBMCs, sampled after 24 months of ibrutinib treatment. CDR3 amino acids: CASSLGRYNYGYTF. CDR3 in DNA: TGTGCCAGCAGTTTAGGGCGCTATAACTATGGCTACACCTTC.